The clone carrying this T cell receptor (beta chain) was detected a few times. This record belongs to a study of identical twins. TCRdb re-derived calls from the 5' RACE reads in MiXCR, one entry per CDR3 protein. The sample yields about 300,000 distinct CDR3 sequences, 9% to 15% seen once. Germline CDR1 reads LNHDA; CDR2 reads SQIVND (reference sequence). This CDR3 is 15 amino acids long. V lost 7 bases to trimming and J lost 6 bases; unmatched junction nucleotides: 10. The same sample was also studied in work on yellow fever vaccine responses in identical twins.

Specimen: CD8+ T cells sorted from blood. The chain recombines TRBV19 with TRBJ2-1, with 9 bases that match TRBD1. The receptor's source is a woman under 30 in good health. As DNA, the CDR3 is TGTGCCAGTAAGGTCCGACAGGGGGTCGGCAATGAGCAGTTCTTC. It translates to CASKVRQGVGNEQFF.